The 8 T cell receptor beta chains given below trace back to one sample, sequenced in a study of regulatory T cells in long-lasting Graves disease. The time point here: newly diagnosed GD, antithyroid drugs for less than 3 months. The TCR library used RNA extracted from PBMCs. Investigators prepared the TCR beta libraries by applying iRepertoire HTBI primers and Arm-PCR of CDR3 regions. TCRdb analysed the multiplex PCR reads with MiXCR anew, one entry per CDR3 protein. The sample consists of roughly 420,000 distinct CDR3 sequences, approximately 16% of them appearing once. The data were also submitted as part of a second study, on T cells in Graves' hyperthyroidism and ophthalmopathy.

The material sequenced was peripheral blood mononuclear cells (PBMCs), taken at new diagnosis, from a patient treated with antithyroid drugs. The receptors originated from a young woman with Graves disease.

The chain carries TRBV12-3 or TRBV12-4 and TRBJ2-7; D is tentatively TRBD1 or TRBD2 (5 bases each). V was trimmed by 8 bases and J by 2 bases, leaving 10 bases between them. The CDR3 loop spans 12 amino acids. The CDR3 sequence: CASRDLTYEQYF. The DNA of the CDR3 is TGTGCCAGCCGGGACCTCACCTACGAGCAGTACTTC.

This clonotype was detected many times. This chain connects TRBV11-3 to TRBJ2-3; a weak D match, TRBD1 (5 bases). The CDR3 has 11 amino acids. The V gene lost 5 bases and the J gene lost 9 bases, with 9 bases spanning the gap. Germline V gene data show CDR1 as SGHNT and CDR2 as YENEEA. The CDR3, as DNA: TGTGCCAGCAGCAAAGGGGTCACGCAGTATTTT. Amino acids: CASSKGVTQYF.

This chain joins TRBV6-2 or TRBV6-3 and TRBJ2-5, with D maybe TRBD1 (5 bases). The CDR3 covers 14 residues. The V gene's germline CDR1 is MNHEY and CDR2 SVGEGT. V lost 6 bases and J 1 base, leaving 12 bases between the germline ends. Here the CDR3 DNA reads TGTGCCAGCAGCCGAAACAGGATCCAAGAGACCCAGTACTTC. Amino acid sequence: CASSRNRIQETQYF.

About this clonotype: Being one base from a much bigger clone, this may be a read error. V gene TRBV27 combines with J gene TRBJ2-7; 7 nucleotides line up with TRBD1. Trimming at V came to 5 bases and at J to 3 bases, leaving 4 bases not matched to a gene. Germline V gene sequence: CDR1 MNHEY, CDR2 SMNVEV (reference sequence). This CDR3 has 13 residues. The CDR3 reads CASSVDRYYEQYF. The DNA of the CDR3 is TGTGCCAGCAGTGTGGACAGGTACTACGAGCAGTACTTC.

In its sample, this clonotype was seen many times. V gene TRBV6-5 combines with J gene TRBJ1-3; no definite D call. The CDR3 loop spans 15 amino acids. V lost 0 bases and J lost 1, with 7 bases in between. Looked up from germline, CDR1 is MNHEY and CDR2 is SVGAGI. CDR3 protein: CASSYSSPSGNTIYF. The CDR3 bases are TGTGCCAGCAGTTACTCGTCCCCTTCTGGAAACACCATATATTTT.

To note about this clonotype: A far more abundant clone sits one base away, making this likely a read error. The V call is TRBV7-9, the J call TRBJ2-7, with D perhaps matching TRBD2 (5 bases). V gave up 7 bases and J gave up 7 bases, with 29 bases separating them. The CDR3 covers 17 residues. Germline values: CDR1 SEHNR, CDR2 FQNEAQ (reference sequence). The CDR3 reads CASNRLPDEAVDDEQYF. The CDR3 bases are TGTGCCAGCAACCGACTACCCGACGAGGCCGTTGACGATGAGCAGTACTTC.

This clonotype was counted at least ten times. The gene calls are TRBV5-5 and TRBJ1-1; tentatively, D is TRBD1 (5 bases). This CDR3 contains 13 residues. Germline V CDR1 and CDR2: SGHKS, YYEKEE (reference sequence). Trimming removed 3 bases from V and 6 bases from J, with 12 bases in between. CDR3 DNA: TGTGCCAGCAGCTGGACCACGGGGGCTGAAGCTTTCTTT. Its translation: CASSWTTGAEAFF.

On this clonotype: This sequence may be a read error, since a much larger clone differs from it by one base. The chain has TRBV7-3 and TRBJ2-6; TRBD1 matches at 7 bases. Germline V lookup: CDR1 SGHTA, CDR2 FQGTGA. The V and J ends lost 0 bases and 0 bases, in that order; junction bases with no gene match: 5. The CDR3 is 18 amino acids. The CDR3 nucleotides read TGTGCCAGCAGCTTAACAGGGGGCCCACCCTCTGGGGCCAACGTCCTGACTTTC. It is translated as CASSLTGGPPSGANVLTF.